A selection of T cell receptor beta chains follows, all from one sample in a study of blood T cell repertoires in COVID-19. Sequencing was performed with immunoSEQ multiplex PCR; in TCRdb, only in-frame clones are kept and a portion is missing. The data show roughly 250,000 clones, 70% to 90% seen once. The sequenced sample consisted of peripheral blood. These receptors came from a middle-aged woman who had recovered from COVID-19. Each CDR3 is given with its conserved first and last residue. A D gene is named only where the DNA matches it firmly. Where a row states a size, it is once, few, many or the class of an expanded clone; other rows omit it.

clone_size	v_call	j_call	d_call	cdr3_aa	cdr3_nt
.	TRBV11-3	TRBJ1-2	.	CASSPSGGTDYGYTF	TGTGCCAGCAGCCCATCGGGGGGGACCGACTATGGCTACACCTTC
.	TRBV7-3	TRBJ2-7	.	CASSLRAGPTYEQYF	TGTGCCAGCAGCTTAAGGGCCGGCCCGACCTACGAGCAGTACTTC
.	TRBV18	TRBJ1-4	.	CASSPLGRTNEKLFF	TGTGCCAGCTCACCATTGGGGAGGACTAATGAAAAACTGTTTTTT
once	TRBV10-3	TRBJ2-1	TRBD2	CAISEGVTSGRLYNEQFF	TGTGCCATCAGTGAGGGGGTGACTAGCGGGAGACTCTACAATGAGCAGTTCTTC
.	TRBV5-4	TRBJ2-7	TRBD2	CASRRTSGSDSYEQYF	TGTGCCAGCAGACGGACTAGCGGGAGTGATTCCTACGAGCAGTACTTC
.	TRBV18	TRBJ2-5	.	CASSPNGETQYF	TGTGCCAGCTCACCAAACGGAGAGACCCAGTACTTC
.	TRBV30	TRBJ2-5	.	CAWSVLAGPTQYF	TGTGCCTGGAGTGTACTTGCGGGGCCCACCCAGTACTTC
.	TRBV5-4	TRBJ1-2	.	CASSAGYGYTF	TGTGCCAGCAGCGCCGGCTATGGCTACACCTTC
.	TRBV14	TRBJ1-1	.	CASSQGGTGRGTEAFF	TGTGCCAGCAGCCAAGGGGGGACTGGGAGGGGCACTGAAGCTTTCTTT
.	TRBV6-4	TRBJ1-2	TRBD1	CASSERGQPTYYGYTF	TGTGCCAGCAGCGAACGGGGACAGCCGACATACTATGGCTACACCTTC
.	TRBV7-9	TRBJ1-5	.	CASTSVVDNQPQHF	TGTGCCAGCACCTCCGTAGTCGACAATCAGCCCCAGCATTTT
.	TRBV19	TRBJ2-1	TRBD2	CASSIRLAGDEQFF	TGTGCCAGTAGTATTCGACTAGCGGGCGATGAGCAGTTCTTC
.	TRBV6-5	TRBJ2-1	TRBD2	CASSYGTSGNEQFF	TGTGCCAGCAGTTACGGGACTAGCGGCAATGAGCAGTTCTTC
few	TRBV10-2	TRBJ2-7	TRBD1	CASQVITGTGVPYEQYF	TGCGCCAGCCAAGTCATAACCGGGACAGGGGTGCCCTACGAGCAGTACTTC
.	TRBV11-3	TRBJ1-5	.	CASSSGGSNQPQHF	TGTGCCAGCAGCTCTGGCGGTAGCAATCAGCCCCAGCATTTT
.	TRBV5-1	TRBJ2-5	TRBD1	CASSLAGTGRETQYF	TGCGCCAGCAGCTTGGCGGGGACAGGGAGGGAGACCCAGTACTTC
.	TRBV11-2	TRBJ2-7	.	CASSPPDRTYEQYF	TGTGCCAGCAGCCCCCCGGACAGAACCTACGAGCAGTACTTC
.	TRBV7-2	TRBJ2-7	.	CASSLGSGGNEQYF	TGTGCCAGCAGCTTGGGGTCAGGGGGGAACGAGCAGTACTTC
.	TRBV5-1	TRBJ1-1	.	CASSLAPGTMNTEAFF	TGCGCCAGCAGCTTGGCCCCAGGGACAATGAACACTGAAGCTTTCTTT
.	TRBV7-2	TRBJ2-1	.	CASSPQGNLGEQFF	TGTGCCAGCAGCCCCCAGGGGAACCTGGGTGAGCAGTTCTTC
.	TRBV9	TRBJ2-6	TRBD2	CASSAGAGGLTF	TGTGCCAGCAGCGCGGGAGCGGGAGGGCTGACTTTC
.	TRBV18	TRBJ2-4	TRBD2	CASSPDSGRSGGAKNIQYF	TGTGCCAGCTCACCGGATAGCGGGAGAAGCGGGGGAGCCAAAAACATTCAGTACTTC
.	TRBV27	TRBJ1-2	TRBD1	CASSSQGVNYGYTF	TGTGCCAGCAGTTCCCAGGGGGTTAACTATGGCTACACCTTC
.	TRBV10-3	TRBJ2-5	TRBD2	CAISESGLAGGETQYF	TGTGCCATCAGTGAGTCGGGCCTAGCGGGAGGAGAGACCCAGTACTTC
.	TRBV19	TRBJ2-7	.	CASSITSSYEQYF	TGTGCCAGTAGTATCACCAGCTCCTACGAGCAGTACTTC
.	TRBV6-4	TRBJ2-2	.	CASSQLTGTGELFF	TGTGCCAGCAGCCAGTTAACAGGAACCGGGGAGCTGTTTTTT
.	TRBV18	TRBJ2-6	TRBD2	CASSLGTSGISGANVLTF	TGTGCCAGCTCCCTCGGGACTAGCGGGATCTCTGGGGCCAACGTCCTGACTTTC
once	TRBV19	TRBJ1-2	TRBD1	CASSIDNRQGFGYTF	TGTGCCAGTAGTATAGACAACCGACAGGGGTTTGGCTACACCTTC
.	TRBV6-6	TRBJ1-1	.	CASNPGGGVEAFF	TGTGCCAGCAACCCCGGCGGGGGGGTTGAAGCTTTCTTT
.	TRBV11-2	TRBJ1-1	.	CASSPTWGMNTEAFF	TGTGCCAGCAGCCCCACCTGGGGCATGAACACTGAAGCTTTCTTT
.	TRBV18	TRBJ2-1	TRBD2	CASSPSGGNEQFF	TGTGCCAGCTCACCATCCGGGGGGAATGAGCAGTTCTTC
.	TRBV7-9	TRBJ1-2	.	CASSLARGADYGYTF	TGTGCCAGCAGCTTAGCGCGTGGGGCAGATTATGGCTACACCTTC
.	TRBV6-2/TRBV6-3	TRBJ2-7	TRBD1	CASSYPDRGAYEQYF	TGTGCCAGCAGTTACCCCGACAGGGGCGCCTACGAGCAGTACTTC
.	TRBV27	TRBJ2-1	.	CATARGSYNEQFF	TGTGCCACCGCAAGGGGCTCCTACAATGAGCAGTTCTTC
.	TRBV6-5	TRBJ2-5	TRBD2	CASSYSWTSPQETQYF	TGTGCCAGCAGTTACTCCTGGACTAGCCCCCAAGAGACCCAGTACTTC
.	TRBV12-5	TRBJ2-2	TRBD2	CASGPGAGGPTGELFF	TGTGCTAGTGGCCCGGGAGCGGGAGGGCCAACCGGGGAGCTGTTTTTT
.	TRBV28	TRBJ1-4	TRBD1	CASSSIRDRRTNEKLFF	TGTGCCAGCAGTTCCATCCGGGACAGGCGTACTAATGAAAAACTGTTTTTT
.	TRBV18	TRBJ2-3	TRBD1	CASSGTGTASTDTQYF	TGTGCCAGCTCAGGAACCGGGACAGCAAGCACAGATACGCAGTATTTT
.	TRBV6-5	TRBJ2-3	.	CASSLGGADTQYF	TGTGCCAGCAGTTTAGGGGGGGCCGATACGCAGTATTTT
once	TRBV9	TRBJ2-1	TRBD2	CASSGLAGGPHNEQFF	TGTGCCAGCAGCGGCCTAGCGGGAGGGCCGCACAATGAGCAGTTCTTC
.	TRBV27	TRBJ1-1	.	CASSWGRGEHTEAFF	TGTGCCAGCAGTTGGGGGAGGGGGGAGCACACTGAAGCTTTCTTT
few	TRBV6-1	TRBJ1-2	.	CASSDHPSGGVYGYTF	TGTGCCAGCAGTGACCACCCCTCCGGAGGGGTCTATGGCTACACCTTC
.	TRBV30	TRBJ2-7	TRBD1	CAWSGGQGLGREQYF	TGTGCCTGGAGTGGGGGACAGGGACTTGGGAGGGAGCAGTACTTC
.	TRBV4-1	TRBJ2-3	.	CASSQGSTDTQYF	TGCGCCAGCAGCCAGGGCAGCACAGATACGCAGTATTTT
.	TRBV5-8	TRBJ2-1	TRBD2	CASSLGRGTSSYNEQFF	TGTGCCAGCAGCTTGGGGCGGGGGACTAGCTCCTACAATGAGCAGTTCTTC